A single sample is the source of the 15 T cell receptor beta chains below, sequenced in a study of blood T cell repertoires in COVID-19. Measured with immunoSEQ multiplex PCR; TCRdb has only the in-frame clones, and not every one. The table includes over 120,000 clones, over 65% detected once. Sequencing was performed on peripheral blood. Source of these receptors: a woman at least 80 years old with active or convalescent COVID-19.

The chain employs TRBV4-1 and TRBJ2-7, with 8 bases lining up with TRBD1. The CDR3 sequence is 15 residues long. Germline V gene data show CDR1 as MGHRA and CDR2 as YSYEKL. Unmatched junction bases numbered 11, after V lost 4 bases and J lost 6 bases. CDR3 DNA: TGCGCCAGCAGCCGGACCGGACAGGGAGGTGGCGAGCAGTACTTC. Translation gives CASSRTGQGGGEQYF.

This clone was counted a few times. V is TRBV7-6 and J is TRBJ2-1; TRBD1 agrees at 9 bases. This CDR3 is 18 amino acids long. The V segment lost 3 bases and the J segment 4 bases; nucleotides outside the gene matches: 13. Germline V lookup: CDR1 SGHVS, CDR2 FNYEAQ. This chain's CDR3 is CASSFSPAGTGKYNEQFF. Written as DNA, the CDR3 is TGTGCCAGCAGCTTTAGCCCCGCCGGGACAGGGAAATACAATGAGCAGTTCTTC. The variable domain in full, with the rest retrieved from reference TRBV7-6 and TRBJ2-1, is GAGVSQSPRYKVTKRGQDVALRCDPISGHVSLYWYRQALGQGPEFLTYFNYEAQQDKSGLPNDRFSAERPEGSISTLTIQRTEQRDSAMYRCASSFSPAGTGKYNEQFFGPGTRLTVL.

The V call is TRBV5-8, the J call TRBJ2-2; D remains ambiguous. V was clipped by 0 bases and J by 0 bases, with 9 bases between them. Germline V CDR1 and CDR2: SGHTS, YDEGEE. This CDR3 has 16 amino acids. This CDR3 is CASSLAVLTNTGELFF. The CDR3 DNA follows: TGTGCCAGCAGCTTGGCCGTGTTAACGAACACCGGGGAGCTGTTTTTT.

The chain uses TRBV6-1 and TRBJ1-6, with D unclear. Deletions cut 3 bases from V and 8 bases from J, with 17 bases between. CDR3 size: 16 residues. The germline V gene has CDR1 MNHNS and CDR2 SASEGT. CDR3 amino acids: CASSEYNDPRDSPLHF. The CDR3 DNA reads TGTGCCAGCAGTGAGTATAACGATCCGCGGGATTCACCCCTCCACTTT.

The chain uses TRBV28 and TRBJ1-6; D uncertain. Trimming removed 6 bases at V and 7 bases at J, with 13 bases between. Per germline, CDR1 MDHEN and CDR2 SYDVKM. The CDR3 length is 14 residues. Here the CDR3 reads CASREGRVNSPLHF. The DNA for the CDR3 is TGTGCCAGCAGGGAGGGAAGGGTCAATTCACCCCTCCACTTT.

V and J are TRBV27 and TRBJ2-5, with 7 bases fitting TRBD2. The J segment lost 5 bases and the V segment lost 5 bases, leaving 11 bases of the junction unmatched. CDR1 is MNHEY, CDR2 SMNVEV, per germline (reference sequence). This CDR3 is 15 amino acids long. Here the CDR3 reads CASSDSGATRETQYF. The DNA of the CDR3 is TGTGCCAGCAGTGACAGCGGGGCCACACGGGAGACCCAGTACTTC.

V gene TRBV6-6 combines with J gene TRBJ2-1, with TRBD1 matching over 7 bases. Germline-derived CDR1 and CDR2 are MNHNY and SVGAGI (reference sequence). Trimming cost V 6 bases and J 2 bases; bases outside gene matches: 4. This CDR3 has 14 amino acids. The CDR3 nucleotides are TGTGCCAGCAGGTCCGGGACAGCCTACAATGAGCAGTTCTTC. Translating it yields CASRSGTAYNEQFF.

The V and J genes are TRBV28 and TRBJ2-4; TRBD1 agrees at 10 bases. Germline V gene data show CDR1 as MDHEN and CDR2 as SYDVKM. This CDR3 has 17 residues. Losses at the gene ends were 5 bases for V and 4 bases for J; bases not matched to a gene: 11. CDR3 DNA: TGTGCCAGCAGTACCCGGGCGACAGGGGGCTCTAAAAACATTCAGTACTTC. Translation gives CASSTRATGGSKNIQYF.

This chain uses TRBV6-5 with TRBJ1-5, with D unclear. The CDR3 is 15 amino acids. Germline-derived CDR1 and CDR2 are MNHEY and SVGAGI. V was shortened by 2 bases and J by 5 bases, with 13 bases between the two germline ends. The CDR3 is CASSYTSGVDQPQHF. The CDR3, as DNA: TGTGCCAGCAGTTACACTAGCGGGGTGGATCAGCCCCAGCATTTT.

This clone came up a few times. The chain links TRBV19 to TRBJ1-5; 7 nucleotides agree with TRBD1. This CDR3 is built from 16 residues. V was clipped by 5 bases and J by 1 base; unmatched bases: 8. Germline V gene lookup returns CDR1 LNHDA and CDR2 SQIVND (reference sequence). The CDR3, as DNA: TGTGCCAGTAGTGGAGGGACAGTTTGGAGCAATCAGCCCCAGCATTTT. This translates into CASSGGTVWSNQPQHF.

J is TRBJ1-3 and V is TRBV4-3; 9 bases agree with TRBD1. The CDR3 is 18 amino acids. J lost 2 bases, V lost 1 base, and 9 bases had no gene match. Germline V gene sequence: CDR1 LGHNA, CDR2 YSLEER. This chain's CDR3 is CASSQGRQGGAPGNTIYF. The CDR3 nucleotides read TGCGCCAGCAGCCAAGGACGACAGGGGGGGGCCCCTGGAAACACCATATATTTT.

This clone was seen only a few times. CDR3 in amino acids: CASSSQGAQAGSPLHF. In DNA form, the CDR3 reads TGCGCCAGCAGCTCACAGGGGGCGCAGGCCGGCTCACCCCTCCACTTT. The genes are TRBV5-1 and TRBJ1-6; 9 nucleotides agree with TRBD1. Looked up from germline, CDR1 is SGHRS and CDR2 is YFSETQ. The CDR3 is 16 amino acids. Unmatched junction bases numbered 11, after V lost 3 bases and J lost 10 bases. Combining the CDR3 with reference TRBV5-1 and TRBJ1-6 gives the whole variable domain KAGVTQTPRYLIKTRGQQVTLSCSPISGHRSVSWYQQTPGQGLQFLFEYFSETQRNKGNFPGRFSGRQFSNSRSEMNVSTLELGDSALYLCASSSQGAQAGSPLHFGNGTRLTVT.

The rearrangement uses TRBV6-5 and TRBJ2-2; TRBD1 agrees at 11 bases. CDR1 and CDR2 (germline): MNHEY, SVGAGI. CDR3 size: 15 residues. V lost 5 bases to trimming and J lost 6 bases; unmatched junction nucleotides: 5. The CDR3 sequence: CASSHGQGAAGELFF. In DNA, the CDR3 is TGTGCCAGCAGTCACGGACAGGGGGCTGCCGGGGAGCTGTTTTTT.

The chain links TRBV7-8 to TRBJ1-1, with a tentative D call TRBD1 (5 bases). V was trimmed by 5 bases and J by 4 bases, leaving 23 bases between them. This CDR3 spans 17 amino acids. In germline, CDR1 is SGHVS, CDR2 FQNEAQ. DNA for the CDR3: TGTGCCAGCAGCCCCAATTATTCGTCAGGGAGGTCCACTGAAGCTTTCTTT. Protein sequence: CASSPNYSSGRSTEAFF.

The chain combines TRBV12-3 or TRBV12-4 with TRBJ1-2, with D perhaps matching TRBD1 (5 bases). The CDR3 sequence is 13 residues long. V lost 2 bases to trimming and J lost 4 bases, with 8 bases between them. The CDR3 loop reads CASSLQGAYGYTF. DNA of the CDR3: TGTGCCAGCAGTTTACAGGGTGCCTATGGCTACACCTTC.